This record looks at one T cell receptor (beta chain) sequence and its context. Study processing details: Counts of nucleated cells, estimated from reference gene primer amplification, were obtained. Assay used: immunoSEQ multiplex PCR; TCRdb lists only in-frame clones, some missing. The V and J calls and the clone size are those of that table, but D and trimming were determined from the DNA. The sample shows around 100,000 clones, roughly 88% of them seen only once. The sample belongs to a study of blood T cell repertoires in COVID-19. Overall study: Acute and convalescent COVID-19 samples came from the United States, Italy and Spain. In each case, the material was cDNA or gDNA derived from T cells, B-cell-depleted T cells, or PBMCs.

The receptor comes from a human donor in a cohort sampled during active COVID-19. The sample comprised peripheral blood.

The CDR3 here is CASSFRFGWGPGSYNEQFF. The DNA of the CDR3 is TGTGCCAGCAGCTTTAGGTTTGGTTGGGGGCCGGGCTCCTACAATGAGCAGTTCTTC. This rearrangement joins TRBV5-8 to TRBJ2-1; TRBD1 might be the D (6 bases). With 2 bases removed from V and 0 bases from J, the gap between germline ends came to 21 bases. In germline, CDR1 is SGHTS, CDR2 YDEGEE. This CDR3 has 19 residues.